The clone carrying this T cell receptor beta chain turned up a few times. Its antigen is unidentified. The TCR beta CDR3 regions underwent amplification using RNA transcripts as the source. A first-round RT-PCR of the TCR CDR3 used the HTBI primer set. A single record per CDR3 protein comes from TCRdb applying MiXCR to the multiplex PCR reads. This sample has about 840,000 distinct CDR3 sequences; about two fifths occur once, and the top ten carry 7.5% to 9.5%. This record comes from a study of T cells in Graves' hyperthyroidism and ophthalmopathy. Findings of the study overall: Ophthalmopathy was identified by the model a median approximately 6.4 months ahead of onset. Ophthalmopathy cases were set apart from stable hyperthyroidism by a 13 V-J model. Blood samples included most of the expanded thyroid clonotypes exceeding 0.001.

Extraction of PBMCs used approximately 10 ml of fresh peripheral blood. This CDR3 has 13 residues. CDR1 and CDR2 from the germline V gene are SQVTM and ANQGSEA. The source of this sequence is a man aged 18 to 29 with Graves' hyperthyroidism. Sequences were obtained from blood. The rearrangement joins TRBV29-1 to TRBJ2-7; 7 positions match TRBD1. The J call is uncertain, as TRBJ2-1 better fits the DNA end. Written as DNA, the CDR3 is TGCAGCGTTTCCTTGACAGGGTACAATGAGCAGTTCTTC. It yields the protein CSVSLTGYNEQFF.